The 18 T cell receptor beta chains listed next were all sequenced from one sample in a study of blood T cell repertoires in COVID-19. Libraries were prepared by immunoSEQ multiplex PCR; TCRdb keeps only in-frame clonotypes and omits some of them. Of approximately 250,000 clones listed, 86% are singletons. The sample consisted of peripheral blood. These receptors came from a man in his thirties or forties who had recovered from COVID-19.

V is TRBV11-2 and J is TRBJ1-1; no definite D call. Between the trimmed V and J ends, which lost 2 bases and 2 bases, there was a span of 9 bases. The germline V gene encodes CDR1 SGHAT and CDR2 FQNNGV. The CDR3 sequence is 14 residues long. In nucleotides, the CDR3 is TGTGCCAGCAGCTTATTTACACAAAACACTGAAGCTTTCTTT. Translation: CASSLFTQNTEAFF.

The V gene is TRBV10-1, the J gene TRBJ1-1; 8 bases match TRBD1. Germline V gene data show CDR1 as WNHNN and CDR2 as SYGVQD (reference sequence). This CDR3 has 14 residues. J lost 1 base, V lost 7 bases, and 5 bases had no gene match. In DNA form, the CDR3 reads TGCGCCAGCACCCTGGACAGGGCGAACACTGAAGCTTTCTTT. The encoded protein is CASTLDRANTEAFF.

The rearrangement uses TRBV18 and TRBJ2-4; TRBD1 is a possible D gene (5 bases). The CDR3 contains 14 residues. Germline loops: CDR1 KGHSH, CDR2 LQKENI. Trimming took off 4 bases at V and 8 bases at J, with 15 bases between the two ends. This CDR3 reads CASSLDTLRDIQYF. The DNA for the CDR3 is TGTGCCAGCTCACTGGACACGCTAAGGGACATTCAGTACTTC.

This rearrangement joins TRBV4-3 to TRBJ2-2, with TRBD2 as a possible D gene (5 bases). CDR1 is LGHNA, CDR2 YSLEER, per germline. Trimming shortened V by 0 bases and J by 9 bases, and 23 bases separated the two germline ends. The CDR3 consists of 18 residues. The CDR3 DNA reads TGCGCCAGCAGCCAAGATCATGATAGCGCCGTTCTTATCAGGGAGCTGTTTTTT. Translation gives CASSQDHDSAVLIRELFF.

The chain has TRBV2 and TRBJ1-1, with D tentatively TRBD1 (6 bases). Germline V gene sequence: CDR1 SNHLY, CDR2 FYNNEI. V was trimmed by 4 bases and J by 2 bases, leaving 14 bases between them. This CDR3 has 15 residues. CDR3 residues: CASSAWTAGNTEAFF. The CDR3 DNA is TGTGCCAGCAGTGCCTGGACAGCTGGAAACACTGAAGCTTTCTTT.

The chain links TRBV11-2 to TRBJ1-5, with D hard to call. CDR1 SGHAT and CDR2 FQNNGV come from the germline V gene. V lost 7 bases and J lost 2, with 15 bases in between. CDR3 size: 15 residues. The CDR3 region is CASTPEGRGNQPQHF. The CDR3 DNA reads as TGTGCCAGCACCCCGGAAGGGAGGGGCAATCAGCCCCAGCATTTT.

This clone was seen only once. CDR3 in amino acids: CASSSGMQPGNTIYF. CDR3 nucleotides: TGCGCCAGCAGCTCCGGGATGCAGCCTGGAAACACCATATATTTT. The gene calls are TRBV5-1 and TRBJ1-3; D not certain. Germline V CDR1 and CDR2: SGHRS, YFSETQ. The CDR3 covers 15 residues. V gave up 3 bases and J gave up 2 bases, with 12 bases separating them.

The J gene is TRBJ1-3, the V gene TRBV15; no reliable D call. The CDR3 contains 16 residues. V gave up 0 bases and J gave up 0 bases, with 9 bases separating them. CDR1 LNHNV and CDR2 YYDKDF come from the germline V gene (reference sequence). CDR3 region: CATSRDLRDSGNTIYF. Written as DNA, the CDR3 is TGTGCCACCAGCAGAGATTTAAGAGACTCTGGAAACACCATATATTTT.

This clone was seen just once. The chain links TRBV5-8 to TRBJ2-7, with D unclear. The germline V gene has CDR1 SGHTS and CDR2 YDEGEE. Trimming removed 0 bases at V and 3 bases at J, with 4 bases between. The CDR3 extends over 12 amino acids. The DNA for the CDR3 is TGTGCCAGCAGCTTGGGTCTCTACGAGCAGTACTTC. Translating gives CASSLGLYEQYF.

The chain uses TRBV9 and TRBJ2-7; 9 nucleotides match TRBD1. The germline V gene has CDR1 SGDLS and CDR2 YYNGEE. J was trimmed by 3 bases and V by 6 bases; bases with no gene match: 7. The CDR3 contains 14 residues. This chain's CDR3 is CASTPGQGNYEQYF. The CDR3 nucleotides are TGTGCCAGCACCCCGGGACAGGGCAACTACGAGCAGTACTTC.

Here the CDR3 reads CSAKQSYEQYF. CDR3 nucleotides: TGCAGCGCCAAACAGAGCTACGAGCAGTACTTC. This chain links TRBV29-1 with TRBJ2-7; no clear D. There are 11 residues in the CDR3. V was clipped by 7 bases and J by 3 bases, with 10 bases between them. Germline-derived CDR1 and CDR2 are SQVTM and ANQGSEA.

J is TRBJ1-1 and V is TRBV5-1, with D uncertain. CDR1 SGHRS and CDR2 YFSETQ come from the germline V gene. The CDR3 has 14 residues. The V end was cut by 5 bases, the J end by 0 bases, with 11 bases between. DNA for the CDR3: TGCGCCAGCAGACTTTCACCCCTGAACACTGAAGCTTTCTTT. It translates to CASRLSPLNTEAFF.

The V call is TRBV11-3, the J call TRBJ2-7; maybe TRBD1 (5 bases). Trimming took off 1 base at V and 0 bases at J, with 7 bases between the two ends. The germline gives CDR1 SGHNT, CDR2 YENEEA. The CDR3 sequence is 14 residues long. As DNA, the CDR3 is TGTGCCAGCAGCTTAGGCAGGGCCTCCTACGAGCAGTACTTC. Translating it yields CASSLGRASYEQYF.

A note on this clone: The sample contains more than one DNA sequence encoding this CDR3. The CDR3: CAWSAGNQETQYF. The CDR3 DNA reads as TGTGCCTGGAGTGCGGGGAACCAAGAGACCCAGTACTTC. The rearrangement joins TRBV30 to TRBJ2-5; tentative D call: TRBD2 (5 bases). Looked up from germline, CDR1 is GTSNPN and CDR2 is SVGIG (reference sequence). Between the trimmed V and J ends, which lost 1 base and 0 bases, there was a span of 6 bases. The length of the CDR3 is 13 residues.

V usage is TRBV18 and J usage is TRBJ2-6; D is possibly TRBD2 (6 bases). V was cut by 2 bases and J by 2 bases, with 13 bases left in between. The CDR3 has 17 residues. Germline-derived CDR1 and CDR2 are KGHSH and LQKENI. CDR3 DNA: TGTGCCAGCTCACCAGGGAAGGGACTCCCTGGGGCCAACGTCCTGACTTTC. Amino acid sequence: CASSPGKGLPGANVLTF.

This chain links TRBV5-1 with TRBJ2-2; perhaps TRBD1 as D (6 bases). V lost 4 bases to trimming and J lost 5 bases, with 21 bases between them. The CDR3 contains 17 residues. From germline, CDR1 is SGHRS and CDR2 YFSETQ. The DNA of the CDR3 is TGCGCCAGCAGCCTCCGACCAATGACAGGCCCAACCGGGGAGCTGTTTTTT. Its protein product is CASSLRPMTGPTGELFF.

V is TRBV6-5 and J is TRBJ1-2; 7 bases are shared with TRBD1. CDR1 is MNHEY, CDR2 SVGAGI, per germline. The CDR3 consists of 14 residues. V shed 5 bases and J 4 bases; nucleotides not matched to a gene: 7. The chain's CDR3 is CASSRTGTAYGYTF. The DNA for the CDR3 is TGTGCCAGCAGTCGGACCGGGACAGCCTATGGCTACACCTTC.

The gene calls are TRBV5-5 and TRBJ1-5; 9 bases fit TRBD1. Germline V gene data show CDR1 as SGHKS and CDR2 as YYEKEE (reference sequence). The length of the CDR3 is 15 residues. Trimming at V came to 4 bases and at J to 8 bases, leaving 10 bases not matched to a gene. The CDR3 DNA reads TGTGCCAGCAGCCTTACCGGGACAGGGACGGAGCCCCAGCATTTT. It is translated as CASSLTGTGTEPQHF.